The 23 T cell receptor beta chains below were found in one sample sequenced in a study of OX40 agonist ivuxolimab in advanced cancers. TCRdb's copy holds only in-frame clones and misses some; the assay was immunoSEQ multiplex PCR. Of roughly 27,000 clones listed, approximately 80% are singletons. The input for sequencing was CD4+ or CD8+ T cells sorted from blood, taken in a trial of the OX40 agonist ivuxolimab. The receptors originated from an adult with an advanced solid tumor such as melanoma, head and neck, liver or kidney cancer.

The chain employs TRBV13 and TRBJ1-5, with D tentatively TRBD1 (5 bases). Germline V gene lookup returns CDR1 PRHDT and CDR2 FYEKMQ (reference sequence). This CDR3 is built from 14 residues. V lost 2 bases, J lost 0 bases, and 5 bases lay in between. The CDR3 sequence is CASSLRGSNQPQHF. The CDR3, as DNA: TGTGCCAGCAGCTTAAGGGGTAGCAATCAGCCCCAGCATTTT.

This sequence joins TRBV4-1 and TRBJ1-2; D gene uncertain. Germline V gene sequence: CDR1 MGHRA, CDR2 YSYEKL. V lost 2 bases, J lost 8 bases, and 12 bases lay in between. The CDR3 is 13 amino acids. Here the CDR3 reads CASSQLRHDGYTF. Written as DNA, the CDR3 is TGCGCCAGCAGCCAACTTCGACATGACGGCTACACCTTC.

The chain employs TRBV19 and TRBJ1-2, with 8 nucleotides matching TRBD1. V shed 6 bases, J shed 8 bases, and the junction held 14 bases outside the gene matches. The germline CDR1 and CDR2 sequences are LNHDA and SQIVND (reference sequence). The CDR3 covers 15 residues. The CDR3 loop reads CASSVVQGATRGYTF. The CDR3, as DNA: TGTGCCAGTAGCGTTGTCCAGGGGGCGACGCGAGGCTACACCTTC.

The chain recombines TRBV30 with TRBJ1-4; TRBD1 aligns across 11 bases. After removal of 5 bases from V and 7 bases from J, the junction contained 6 bases not matched to a gene. This CDR3 has 14 amino acids. The germline V gene has CDR1 GTSNPN and CDR2 SVGIG (reference sequence). CDR3 nucleotides: TGTGCCTGGTGCCCCGGGACAGGGGGTGAAAAACTGTTTTTT. Amino acid sequence: CAWCPGTGGEKLFF.

The chain couples TRBV6-5 to TRBJ1-3, with D maybe TRBD1 (5 bases). CDR1 and CDR2 (germline): MNHEY, SVGAGI. This CDR3 region has 14 residues. Trimming shortened V by 8 bases and J by 0 bases, and 11 bases separated the two germline ends. CDR3 nucleotides: TGTGCCAGCGGGGACGGAGCCTCTGGAAACACCATATATTTT. Translation gives CASGDGASGNTIYF.

The J gene is TRBJ2-3, the V gene TRBV7-3, with D possibly TRBD2 on 6 matching bases. CDR1 SGHTA and CDR2 FQGTGA come from the germline V gene. There are 15 residues in the CDR3. Trimming removed 2 bases at V and 3 bases at J, with 12 bases between. CDR3 in DNA: TGTGCCAGCAGCTTAGTCGGGGGAGTAACAGATACGCAGTATTTT. This sequence encodes CASSLVGGVTDTQYF. The whole variable domain, remainder taken from reference TRBV7-3 and TRBJ2-3, is GAGVSQTPSNKVTEKGKYVELRCDPISGHTALYWYRQSLGQGPEFLIYFQGTGAADDSGLPNDRFFAVRPEGSVSTLKIQRTERGDSAVYLCASSLVGGVTDTQYFGPGTRLTVL.

The chain links TRBV19 to TRBJ1-5; no reliable D call. This CDR3 is built from 16 residues. The V end was cut by 3 bases, the J end by 4 bases, with 16 bases between. Germline V gene sequence: CDR1 LNHDA, CDR2 SQIVND (reference sequence). DNA for the CDR3: TGTGCCAGTAGTATGGTTCTTTACAGTCTAAATCAGCCCCAGCATTTT. Protein product: CASSMVLYSLNQPQHF.

The rearrangement links TRBV2 to TRBJ2-7; D might be TRBD2 (7 bases). Trimming stripped 4 bases from V and 3 bases from J, with 13 bases between. Per the germline V gene, CDR1 is SNHLY and CDR2 is FYNNEI. CDR3 length: 14 amino acids. The CDR3 sequence: CASSVMGGHYEQYF. Here the CDR3 DNA reads TGTGCCAGCAGTGTGATGGGGGGGCACTACGAGCAGTACTTC.

This clone was recorded a few times. This chain connects TRBV7-9 to TRBJ2-1, with D perhaps TRBD2 (5 bases). CDR3 length equals 15 residues. V was cut by 5 bases and J by 4 bases, with 15 bases left in between. Germline V CDR1 and CDR2: SEHNR, FQNEAQ (reference sequence). DNA of the CDR3: TGTGCCAGCAGCCTCGCAGGAACTAGTTACAATGAGCAGTTCTTC. This encodes CASSLAGTSYNEQFF.

The chain is built from TRBV7-8 and TRBJ1-2; the D is unclear. The CDR3 is 15 amino acids. V lost 0 bases, J lost 3 bases, and 11 bases lay in between. Germline assignment: CDR1 SGHVS and CDR2 FQNEAQ. The CDR3 bases are TGTGCCAGCAGCTTAGCCGTCGGAGGACACTATGGCTACACCTTC. This encodes CASSLAVGGHYGYTF.

The chain joins TRBV7-9 to TRBJ2-3; the D gene is possibly TRBD2 (6 bases). The CDR3 consists of 15 residues. Germline V gene data show CDR1 as SEHNR and CDR2 as FQNEAQ (reference sequence). V was shortened by 6 bases and J by 2 bases, with 15 bases between the two germline ends. The CDR3 region has the DNA TGTGCCAGCAGTCAAGTGGGCGGGAACACAGATACGCAGTATTTT. Translation gives CASSQVGGNTDTQYF.

The gene calls are TRBV7-6 and TRBJ2-3, with D unclear. Deletions cut 2 bases from V and 1 base from J, with 7 bases between. Germline V lookup: CDR1 SGHVS, CDR2 FNYEAQ. The CDR3 covers 14 residues. The CDR3 nucleotides are TGTGCCAGCAGCTTATGGGTCGGCACAGATACGCAGTATTTT. Protein: CASSLWVGTDTQYF.

This clone is termed large. The genes are TRBV5-8 and TRBJ1-5, with D possibly matching TRBD1 (6 bases). Per germline, CDR1 SGHTS and CDR2 YDEGEE. V shed 1 base and J shed 0 bases, with 8 bases lying between them. CDR3 length equals 15 residues. The DNA for the CDR3 is TGTGCCAGCAGCTTGCAGGGGTATAGCAATCAGCCCCAGCATTTT. Amino acids: CASSLQGYSNQPQHF.

This clone qualifies as medium-sized. The CDR3 DNA follows: TGTGCCAGCAGCGTAGCTTTAGACAGGTTCACCGGGGAGCTGTTTTTT. Protein sequence: CASSVALDRFTGELFF. The chain has TRBV9 and TRBJ2-2; a possible D gene is TRBD1 (6 bases). The CDR3 is 16 residues long. V lost 0 bases and J 4 bases, leaving 13 bases between the germline ends. Germline V gene lookup returns CDR1 SGDLS and CDR2 YYNGEE.

The genes are TRBV27 and TRBJ1-5; D gene unclear. The CDR3 loop spans 14 amino acids. Germline V gene sequence: CDR1 MNHEY, CDR2 SMNVEV (reference sequence). V lost 3 bases and J 7 bases, leaving 13 bases between the germline ends. CDR3 DNA: TGTGCCAGCAGTTTTTGGGGTTTAGGGCAGCCCCAGCATTTT. Its translation: CASSFWGLGQPQHF.

This clone has just a few counts. CDR3 loop: CASSSLGGVVFEQYF. The CDR3 DNA follows: TGTGCCAGCAGCTCCCTGGGGGGAGTGGTGTTCGAGCAGTACTTC. The rearrangement joins TRBV11-3 to TRBJ2-7; the D gene is possibly TRBD2 (6 bases). CDR3 length equals 15 residues. V was trimmed by 4 bases and J by 6 bases, leaving 19 bases between them. Germline assignment: CDR1 SGHNT and CDR2 YENEEA.

This clone was picked up one time. The chain has TRBV20-1 and TRBJ2-3; unclear D gene. Trimming left V 3 bases short and J 4 bases short, with 2 bases between. Germline V gene sequence: CDR1 DFQATT, CDR2 SNEGSKA (reference sequence). There are 10 residues in the CDR3. As DNA, the CDR3 is TGCAGTGCTAGGGCAGATACGCAGTATTTT. It yields the protein CSARADTQYF.

The gene calls are TRBV19 and TRBJ2-7, with D perhaps matching TRBD2 (5 bases). V gave up 8 bases and J gave up 7 bases, with 12 bases separating them. The CDR3 length is 11 residues. Germline CDR1 reads LNHDA; CDR2 reads SQIVND (reference sequence). CDR3 coding DNA: TGTGCCAGTCGGCGCGGCGGGGAGCAGTACTTC. It encodes CASRRGGEQYF.

The sample holds one count of this clone. The CDR3 spells CASSASPGQGASHYGYTF. CDR3 nucleotide sequence: TGTGCCAGCAGCGCTAGTCCGGGACAGGGGGCTTCTCACTATGGCTACACCTTC. The rearrangement links TRBV5-4 to TRBJ1-2, with TRBD1 matching 12 bases. CDR1 SGHNT and CDR2 YYREEE come from the germline V gene (reference sequence). J gave up 3 bases and V 4 bases, and 13 bases lay outside the gene matches. The CDR3 has 18 residues.

This clone appeared a single time. The chain has TRBV15 and TRBJ2-5; D is ambiguous. V was pared by 0 bases and J by 4 bases, with 12 bases between. CDR1 LNHNV and CDR2 YYDKDF come from the germline V gene (reference sequence). The CDR3 has 15 amino acids. The CDR3 DNA reads as TGTGCCACCAGCAGAGACGGAACAGCTTCAGAGACCCAGTACTTC. This translates into CATSRDGTASETQYF.

The V call is TRBV19, the J call TRBJ2-2; no definite D call. V lost 3 bases and J lost 11, with 10 bases in between. Per the germline V gene, CDR1 is LNHDA and CDR2 is SQIVND (reference sequence). There are 12 residues in the CDR3. CDR3 in DNA: TGTGCCAGTAGTATTGTCGGAGAAGAGCTGTTTTTT. Translation gives CASSIVGEELFF.

This clone is a singleton in its sample. The chain has TRBV29-1 and TRBJ2-2; no firm D call. The CDR3 loop spans 13 amino acids. Germline CDR1 reads SQVTM; CDR2 reads ANQGSEA. The ends were cut back, 6 bases at V and 1 base at J, with 9 bases in the middle. The CDR3: CSVLGWNTGELFF. CDR3 nucleotide sequence: TGCAGCGTGCTTGGTTGGAACACCGGGGAGCTGTTTTTT.

The chain combines TRBV10-1 with TRBJ2-2; 14 nucleotides match TRBD2. Germline V lookup: CDR1 WNHNN, CDR2 SYGVQD (reference sequence). The CDR3 spans 16 residues. V lost 8 bases to trimming and J lost 4 bases; unmatched junction nucleotides: 6. CDR3 nucleotide sequence: TGCGCCAGCGGGGGACTAGCGGGAGCGGGCACCGGGGAGCTGTTTTTT. Protein sequence: CASGGLAGAGTGELFF.